Listed below are T cell receptor beta chains from one sample, sequenced in a study of regulatory T cells in long-lasting Graves disease. In TCRdb, the multiplex PCR reads were re-called with MiXCR into one record per CDR3 protein. The repertoire holds about half a million distinct CDR3 sequences, less than 25% seen once, with roughly 14% in the top ten. This material consisted of peripheral blood mononuclear cells (PBMCs), taken when the disease was refractory, from a patient treated with antithyroid drugs. The receptors originated from a female donor with Graves disease. The CDR3 runs from the conserved cysteine through the conserved F or W. D genes are given only for firm matches. Size is stated for part of the rows, as once, few or many counts, or as a class when the clone is expanded.

J gene,clone size,D gene,V gene,CDR3 protein,CDR3 DNA
TRBJ1-4,few,-,TRBV5-1,CASSLVGVSGEKLFF,TGCGCCAGCAGCTTGGTTGGGGTTTCGGGTGAAAAACTGTTTTTT
TRBJ2-7,-,-,TRBV10-3,CAISEAGTSYEQYF,TGTGCCATCAGTGAGGCGGGGACGTCCTACGAGCAGTACTTC
TRBJ1-5,many,TRBD1,TRBV28,CASSPGQGDQPQHF,TGTGCCAGCAGCCCCGGACAGGGGGATCAGCCCCAGCATTTT
TRBJ2-7,few,-,TRBV19,CASKADWRTGSYEQYF,TGTGCCAGTAAGGCTGACTGGAGGACGGGCTCCTACGAGCAGTACTTC
TRBJ2-4,-,-,TRBV5-1,CASSLAVEPLAKNIQYF,TGCGCCAGCAGCTTGGCTGTGGAGCCACTAGCCAAAAACATTCAGTACTTC
TRBJ1-2,-,TRBD1,TRBV9,CASSPTGQGPRDGYTF,TGTGCCAGCAGCCCCACGGGACAGGGGCCGCGGGATGGCTACACCTTC
TRBJ2-5,many,TRBD1,TRBV28,CAAWDRGETQYF,TGTGCCGCCTGGGACAGGGGAGAGACCCAGTACTTC
TRBJ1-5,-,TRBD1,TRBV20-1,CSASPEGQGGQPQHF,TGCAGTGCTAGCCCCGAGGGACAGGGGGGTCAGCCCCAGCATTTT
TRBJ2-2,-,-,TRBV19,CASTLRGTGELFF,TGTGCCAGTACCCTCAGGGGCACCGGGGAGCTGTTTTTT
TRBJ1-4,-,-,TRBV9,CASSSHRNEKLFF,TGTGCCAGCAGCTCTCACAGGAACGAAAAACTGTTCTTT
TRBJ1-1,few,TRBD1,TRBV12-3/TRBV12-4,CASSIRGGEAFF,TGTGCCAGCAGTATCAGGGGGGGTGAAGCTTTCTTT
TRBJ1-1,few,-,TRBV5-1,CASSWVFGGEAFF,TGCGCCAGCAGCTGGGTGTTTGGGGGAGAAGCTTTCTTT
TRBJ1-2,-,-,TRBV6-5,CASSYSNQGTYGYTF,TGTGCCAGCAGTTACTCGAATCAGGGCACCTATGGCTACACCTTC
TRBJ2-7,many,-,TRBV2,CASSPVLQTYEQYF,TGTGCCAGCAGCCCAGTACTCCAAACCTACGAGCAGTACTTC
TRBJ2-7,many,-,TRBV7-2,CASSLVKSYEQYF,TGTGCCAGCAGCTTGGTGAAGAGCTACGAGCAGTACTTC
TRBJ1-3,-,-,TRBV19,CASSTRQASSGNTVYF,TGTGCCAGTAGTACGAGACAGGCCAGCTCTGGAAACACCGTATATTTT
TRBJ1-1,-,-,TRBV13,CASSFGLGGTEAFF,TGTGCCAGCAGTTTCGGGCTCGGGGGGACTGAAGCTTTCTTT
TRBJ1-5,many,-,TRBV12-3/TRBV12-4,CASSSRGGNQPQHF,TGTGCCAGCAGTTCCCGGGGAGGCAATCAGCCCCAGCATTTT
TRBJ2-4,-,-,TRBV7-2,CASSLIPGLHIQYF,TGTGCCAGCAGCTTAATTCCCGGACTCCACATTCAGTACTTC
TRBJ1-2,few,TRBD1,TRBV30,CAWSLTGGNYGYTF,TGTGCCTGGAGCCTCACAGGGGGTAACTATGGCTACACCTTC
TRBJ2-2,-,-,TRBV7-9,CASSLVVVKLNTGELFF,TGTGCCAGCAGCTTAGTGGTGGTCAAGCTTAACACCGGGGAGCTGTTTTTT
TRBJ2-2,-,-,TRBV7-3,CASSLSLQGSGELFF,TGTGCCAGCAGCTTAAGTTTGCAGGGCAGCGGGGAGCTGTTTTTT
TRBJ2-7,-,TRBD2,TRBV20-1,CSADPGTSGSAYEQYF,TGCAGTGCTGACCCCGGGACTAGCGGGAGTGCCTACGAGCAGTACTTC
TRBJ1-1,-,-,TRBV20-1,CSARDQLTGNTEAFF,TGCAGTGCTAGAGATCAATTGACAGGGAACACTGAAGCTTTCTTT
TRBJ2-1,-,-,TRBV28,CASIGESRNEQFF,TGTGCCAGCATAGGGGAGTCCCGCAATGAGCAGTTCTTC
TRBJ2-1,-,TRBD2,TRBV28,CASSLSLASGWNEQFF,TGTGCCAGCAGTTTGTCTCTCGCTAGCGGGTGGAATGAGCAGTTCTTC
TRBJ1-4,many,-,TRBV28,CASSSPPGRVGATNEKLFF,TGTGCCAGCAGTTCCCCCCCCGGCAGGGTGGGGGCAACTAATGAAAAACTGTTTTTT
TRBJ2-7,many,TRBD2,TRBV28,CATRLAGGYEQYF,TGTGCCACCCGACTAGCGGGAGGCTACGAGCAGTACTTC
TRBJ2-1,-,-,TRBV5-1,CASSLWAGKQFF,TGCGCCAGCAGCTTGTGGGCGGGGAAGCAGTTCTTC
TRBJ2-4,few,TRBD2,TRBV6-2/TRBV6-3,CASSSLFREGLGKNIQYF,TGTGCCAGCAGTTCCCTGTTCAGGGAGGGCTTAGGCAAAAACATTCAGTACTTC
TRBJ2-7,few,TRBD1,TRBV29-1,CSVGTGTGIYEQYF,TGCAGCGTTGGAACCGGGACAGGAATCTACGAGCAGTACTTC
TRBJ2-1,-,-,TRBV11-3,CASSFRAQEGWFSEQFF,TGTGCCAGCAGCTTCCGAGCGCAGGAGGGGTGGTTCAGTGAGCAGTTCTTC
TRBJ2-7,few,TRBD1,TRBV28,CASSFGTTGYYEQYF,TGTGCCAGCAGCTTTGGGACGACAGGGTACTACGAGCAGTACTTC
TRBJ1-2,few,-,TRBV7-9,CASRPPPNYGYTF,TGTGCCAGCAGACCTCCCCCTAACTATGGCTACACCTTC
TRBJ1-2,many,TRBD1,TRBV30,CAGGQGTYGYTF,TGTGCCGGCGGACAGGGGACCTATGGCTACACCTTC
TRBJ1-2,many,-,TRBV5-1,CASSLGDTYGYTF,TGTGCCAGCAGTTTGGGAGATACCTATGGCTACACCTTC
TRBJ1-1,few,-,TRBV5-6,CASPRFPTRDYTEAFF,TGTGCCAGCCCGCGGTTCCCTACACGAGACTACACTGAAGCTTTCTTT
TRBJ2-5,many,TRBD1,TRBV2,CASRAGTGGETQYF,TGTGCCAGCAGAGCCGGGACAGGGGGCGAGACCCAGTACTTC
TRBJ2-7,-,-,TRBV27,CASSFDEQYF,TGTGCCAGCAGTTTCGACGAGCAGTACTTC
TRBJ1-5,many,-,TRBV6-2/TRBV6-3,CASSYLAGRDSNQPQHF,TGTGCCAGCAGTTACCTTGCAGGGAGGGATAGCAATCAGCCCCAGCATTTT
TRBJ1-2,many,TRBD1,TRBV28,CASRNGQGLKGYGYTF,TGTGCCAGCAGGAACGGACAGGGGTTAAAGGGCTATGGCTACACCTTC
TRBJ1-5,-,TRBD1,TRBV19,CASSIRQGFFQQPQHF,TGTGCCAGTAGTATCAGACAGGGTTTTTTCCAACAGCCCCAGCATTTT
TRBJ2-4,many,-,TRBV7-2,CASSLGGTAKNIQYF,TGTGCCAGCAGCTTAGGGGGGACGGCCAAAAACATTCAGTACTTC
TRBJ2-5,few,-,TRBV7-9,CASSLDQGMAQETQYF,TGTGCCAGCAGCTTAGATCAGGGAATGGCCCAAGAGACCCAGTACTTC
TRBJ1-6,-,-,TRBV12-3/TRBV12-4,CASSPSWGTNPPLHF,TGTGCCAGCAGCCCCTCCTGGGGGACCAATCCACCCCTCCACTTT
TRBJ1-1,many,TRBD1,TRBV11-2,CASSQQGGTEAFF,TGTGCCAGCAGCCAACAGGGGGGCACTGAAGCTTTCTTT
TRBJ2-2,many,-,TRBV28,CASSLSGPGELFF,TGTGCCAGCAGTTTATCGGGGCCGGGGGAGCTGTTTTTT
TRBJ2-7,many,-,TRBV2,CASRVGYEQYF,TGTGCCAGCAGGGTAGGCTACGAGCAGTACTTC
TRBJ2-7,many,TRBD1,TRBV28,CASSLPGQGSYEQYF,TGTGCCAGCAGTCTGCCGGGACAGGGTTCGTACGAGCAGTACTTC
TRBJ1-4,many,-,TRBV12-3/TRBV12-4,CATKRESNEKLFF,TGTGCCACCAAGAGGGAGAGTAATGAAAAACTGTTTTTT
TRBJ2-7,few,-,TRBV7-9,CASSFPPGSDHEQYF,TGTGCCAGCAGCTTCCCTCCCGGTTCGGACCACGAGCAGTACTTC